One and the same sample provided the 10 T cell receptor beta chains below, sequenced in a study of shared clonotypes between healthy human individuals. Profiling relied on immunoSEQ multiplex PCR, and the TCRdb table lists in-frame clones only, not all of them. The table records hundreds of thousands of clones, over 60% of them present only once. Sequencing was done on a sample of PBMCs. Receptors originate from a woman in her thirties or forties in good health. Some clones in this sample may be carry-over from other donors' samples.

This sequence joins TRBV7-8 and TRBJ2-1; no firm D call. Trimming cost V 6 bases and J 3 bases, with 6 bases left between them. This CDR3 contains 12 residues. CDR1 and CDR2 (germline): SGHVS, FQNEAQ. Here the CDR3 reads CASRTYYNEQFF. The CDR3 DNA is TGTGCCAGCAGAACGTACTACAATGAGCAGTTCTTC.

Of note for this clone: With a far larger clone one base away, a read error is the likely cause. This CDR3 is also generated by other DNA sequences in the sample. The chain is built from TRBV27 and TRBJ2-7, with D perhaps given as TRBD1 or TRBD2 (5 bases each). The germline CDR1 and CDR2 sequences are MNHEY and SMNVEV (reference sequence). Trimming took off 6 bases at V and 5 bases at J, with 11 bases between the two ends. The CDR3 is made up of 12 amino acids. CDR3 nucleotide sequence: TGTGCCAGCAGCTTCGGGACCCACGAGCAGTACTTC. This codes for CASSFGTHEQYF.

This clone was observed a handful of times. CDR3 in amino acids: CASSEDRGQPQHF. The DNA of the CDR3 is TGTGCCAGCAGTGAAGACAGGGGTCAGCCCCAGCATTTT. J is TRBJ1-5 and V is TRBV2, with 7 positions matching TRBD1. Germline lookup yields CDR1 SNHLY and CDR2 FYNNEI. Trimming took 1 base from V and 6 from J; bases not matched to a gene: 0. This CDR3 is 13 amino acids long.

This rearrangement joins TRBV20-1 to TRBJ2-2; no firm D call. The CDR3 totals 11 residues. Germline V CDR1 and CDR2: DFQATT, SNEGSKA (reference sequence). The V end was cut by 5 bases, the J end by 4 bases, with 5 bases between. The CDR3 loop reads CSALGTGELFF. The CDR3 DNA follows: TGCAGTGCTCTAGGCACCGGGGAGCTGTTTTTT.

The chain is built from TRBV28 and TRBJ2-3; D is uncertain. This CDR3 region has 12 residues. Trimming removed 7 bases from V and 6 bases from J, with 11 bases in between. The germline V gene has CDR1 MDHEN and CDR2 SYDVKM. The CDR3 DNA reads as TGTGCCAGCAAGGATAGTCGGGATACGCAGTATTTT. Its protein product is CASKDSRDTQYF.

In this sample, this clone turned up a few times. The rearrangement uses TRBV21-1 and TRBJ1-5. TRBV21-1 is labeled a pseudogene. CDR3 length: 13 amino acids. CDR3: CANRDSINQPQHF. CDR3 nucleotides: TGTGCCAACAGGGACTCCATCAATCAGCCCCAGCATTTT.

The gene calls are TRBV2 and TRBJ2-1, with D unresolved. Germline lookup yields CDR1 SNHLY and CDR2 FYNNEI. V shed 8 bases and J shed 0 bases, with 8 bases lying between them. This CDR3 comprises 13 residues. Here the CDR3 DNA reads TGTGCCAGCTTGCCTAGCTCCTACAATGAGCAGTTCTTC. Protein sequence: CASLPSSYNEQFF.

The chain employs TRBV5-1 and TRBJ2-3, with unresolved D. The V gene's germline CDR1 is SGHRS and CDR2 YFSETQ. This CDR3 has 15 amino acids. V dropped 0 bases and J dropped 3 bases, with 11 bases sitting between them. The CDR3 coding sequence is TGCGCCAGCAGCTTGGAAAATCGGGTTACAGATACGCAGTATTTT. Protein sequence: CASSLENRVTDTQYF.

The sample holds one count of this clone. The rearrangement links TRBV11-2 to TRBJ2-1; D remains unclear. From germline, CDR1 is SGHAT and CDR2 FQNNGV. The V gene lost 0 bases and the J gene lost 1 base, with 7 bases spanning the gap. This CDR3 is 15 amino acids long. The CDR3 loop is CASSLDPYSYNEQFF. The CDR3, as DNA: TGTGCCAGCAGCTTAGATCCCTATTCCTACAATGAGCAGTTCTTC.

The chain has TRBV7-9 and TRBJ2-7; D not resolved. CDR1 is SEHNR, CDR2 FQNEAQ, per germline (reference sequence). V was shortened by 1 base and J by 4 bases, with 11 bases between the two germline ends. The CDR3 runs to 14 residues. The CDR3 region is CASSLEKGPYEQYF. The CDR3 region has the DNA TGTGCCAGCAGCTTAGAGAAGGGTCCATACGAGCAGTACTTC.